The 5 T cell receptor beta chains below come from one sample, sequenced in a study of T cell changes during pregnancy in multiple sclerosis. Clones were sequenced by immunoSEQ multiplex PCR, and TCRdb holds only the in-frame ones, with some missing. Here the sample spans 75,000 to 100,000 clones, 90% being singletons. Sample: peripheral blood, taken in the second trimester of pregnancy. These TCRs come from a female donor in good health, enrolled as a control in a pregnancy study.

The chain combines TRBV14 with TRBJ2-7; a possible D gene is TRBD2 (6 bases). The CDR3 sequence is 13 residues long. V was shortened by 0 bases and J by 7 bases, with 10 bases between the two germline ends. The V gene's germline CDR1 is SGHDN and CDR2 FVKESK. CDR3 sequence: CASSQDISGEQYF. The CDR3 DNA sequence: TGTGCCAGCAGCCAAGATATCAGCGGGGAGCAGTACTTC.

The gene calls are TRBV14 and TRBJ1-2, with D tentatively TRBD1 (5 bases). Germline V gene data show CDR1 as SGHDN and CDR2 as FVKESK. The ends were cut back, 4 bases at V and 2 bases at J, with 14 bases in the middle. The CDR3 sequence is 15 residues long. The CDR3 reads CASSPLTRTNYGYTF. Here the CDR3 DNA reads TGTGCCAGCAGCCCACTCACCAGGACAAACTATGGCTACACCTTC.

V and J are TRBV5-1 and TRBJ1-1; D is possibly TRBD1 (6 bases). This CDR3 has 15 residues. Per the germline V gene, CDR1 is SGHRS and CDR2 is YFSETQ. Trimming shortened V by 0 bases and J by 2 bases, and 11 bases separated the two germline ends. This CDR3 reads CASSLDGGSNTEAFF. CDR3 DNA: TGCGCCAGCAGCTTGGATGGGGGCTCAAACACTGAAGCTTTCTTT.

The rearrangement links TRBV7-2 to TRBJ2-7, with D perhaps matching TRBD1 (6 bases). Trimming pared 1 base from V and 4 bases from J, leaving 14 bases between. CDR1 is SGHTA and CDR2 is FQGNSA in the germline V gene. CDR3 length: 15 amino acids. The CDR3 reads CASSLGRGEGYEQYF. The CDR3 nucleotides are TGTGCCAGCAGCTTAGGCAGGGGTGAAGGGTACGAGCAGTACTTC.

The rearrangement uses TRBV10-1 and TRBJ1-1; D is perhaps TRBD1 (6 bases). The CDR3 has 16 amino acids. Germline-derived CDR1 and CDR2 are WNHNN and SYGVQD (reference sequence). V gave up 3 bases and J gave up 6 bases, with 20 bases separating them. CDR3 nucleotide sequence: TGCGCCAGCAGTGACCAAGGGACATCGGACGTGGCTGAAGCTTTCTTT. This sequence encodes CASSDQGTSDVAEAFF.